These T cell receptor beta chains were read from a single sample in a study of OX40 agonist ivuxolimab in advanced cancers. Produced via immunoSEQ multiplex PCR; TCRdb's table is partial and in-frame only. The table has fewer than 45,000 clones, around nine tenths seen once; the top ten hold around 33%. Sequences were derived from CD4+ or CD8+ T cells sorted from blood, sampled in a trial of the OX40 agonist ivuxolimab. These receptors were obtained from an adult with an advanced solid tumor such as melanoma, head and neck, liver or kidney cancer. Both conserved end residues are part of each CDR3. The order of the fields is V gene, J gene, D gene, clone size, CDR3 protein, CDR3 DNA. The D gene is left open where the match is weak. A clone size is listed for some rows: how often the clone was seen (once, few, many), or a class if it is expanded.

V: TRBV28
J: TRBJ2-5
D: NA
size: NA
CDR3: CASSLVSQETQYF
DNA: TGTGCCAGCAGTTTAGTGTCCCAAGAGACCCAGTACTTC

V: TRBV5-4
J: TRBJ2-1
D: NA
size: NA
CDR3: CASSRGRGSYNEQFF
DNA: TGTGCCAGCAGCCGAGGTAGAGGCTCCTACAATGAGCAGTTCTTC

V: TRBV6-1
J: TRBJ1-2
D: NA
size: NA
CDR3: CASSEGYGYTF
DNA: TGTGCCAGCAGTGAGGGGTATGGCTACACCTTC

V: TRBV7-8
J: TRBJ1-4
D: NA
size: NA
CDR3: CASSLYQTELFF
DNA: TGTGCCAGCAGCTTATACCAGACAGAACTGTTTTTT

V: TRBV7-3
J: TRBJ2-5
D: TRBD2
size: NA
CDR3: CASSSGLGGTQYF
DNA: TGTGCCAGCAGCTCAGGACTAGGCGGGACCCAGTACTTC

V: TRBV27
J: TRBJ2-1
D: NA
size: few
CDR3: CASSLSPTSNEQFF
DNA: TGTGCCAGCAGTTTATCCCCCACGTCCAATGAGCAGTTCTTC

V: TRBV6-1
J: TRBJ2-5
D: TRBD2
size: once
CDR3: CASSELAGGGGETQYF
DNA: TGTGCCAGCAGTGAACTAGCGGGAGGGGGTGGAGAGACCCAGTACTTC

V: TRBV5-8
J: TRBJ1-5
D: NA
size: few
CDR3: CASSSDLSNQPQHF
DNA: TGTGCCAGCAGCTCGGACCTTAGCAATCAGCCCCAGCATTTT

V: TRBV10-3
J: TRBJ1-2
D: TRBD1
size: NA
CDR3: CAIKGQGANYGYTF
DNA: TGTGCCATCAAGGGTCAGGGGGCGAACTATGGCTACACCTTC

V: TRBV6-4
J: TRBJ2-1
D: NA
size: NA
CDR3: CASSVTGVNNEQFF
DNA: TGTGCCAGCAGTGTGACGGGAGTCAACAATGAGCAGTTCTTC

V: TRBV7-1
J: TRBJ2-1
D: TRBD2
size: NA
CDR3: CASSSPPTPGRLAGVSRSYNEQFF
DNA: TGTGCCAGCAGCTCGCCTCCAACCCCGGGGCGACTAGCGGGAGTATCAAGGTCCTACAATGAGCAGTTCTTC

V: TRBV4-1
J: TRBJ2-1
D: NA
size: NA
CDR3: CASTPRGRYNEQFF
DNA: TGCGCCAGCACCCCTCGGGGCCGCTACAATGAGCAGTTCTTC

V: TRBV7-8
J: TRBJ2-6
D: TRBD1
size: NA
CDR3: CASSPRDRGLSGANVLTF
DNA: TGTGCCAGCAGCCCCAGGGACAGGGGCCTTTCGGGGGCCAACGTCCTGACTTTC

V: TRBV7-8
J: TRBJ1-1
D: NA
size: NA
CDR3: CASSLVRAEAFF
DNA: TGTGCCAGCAGCTTAGTGAGGGCTGAAGCTTTCTTT

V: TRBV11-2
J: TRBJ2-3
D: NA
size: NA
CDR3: CASSSGSTDTQYF
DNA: TGTGCCAGCAGCTCCGGCAGCACAGATACGCAGTATTTT

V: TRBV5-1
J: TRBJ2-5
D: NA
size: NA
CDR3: CASSSTTDQETQYF
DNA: TGCGCCAGCAGCTCTACGACAGACCAAGAGACCCAGTACTTC

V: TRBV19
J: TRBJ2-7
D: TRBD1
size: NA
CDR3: CASSPRAGTGNEQYF
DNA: TGTGCCAGTAGTCCACGAGCCGGGACAGGGAACGAGCAGTACTTC

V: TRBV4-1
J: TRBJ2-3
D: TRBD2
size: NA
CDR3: CASSQDNSGADTQYF
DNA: TGCGCCAGCAGCCAAGATAACAGCGGGGCTGATACGCAGTATTTT

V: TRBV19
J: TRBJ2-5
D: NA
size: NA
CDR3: CASSISLIGETQYF
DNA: TGTGCCAGTAGTATAAGTCTGATCGGGGAGACCCAGTACTTC

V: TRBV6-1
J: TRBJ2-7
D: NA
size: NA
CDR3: CASSSVQTAYEQYF
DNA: TGTGCCAGCAGCAGCGTACAGACAGCCTACGAGCAGTACTTC

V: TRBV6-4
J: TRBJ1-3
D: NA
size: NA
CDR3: CASSQSSGNTIYF
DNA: TGTGCCAGCAGTCAAAGCTCTGGAAACACCATATATTTT

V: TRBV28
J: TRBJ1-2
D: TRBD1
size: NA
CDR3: CASSLWGDGTGGQGFYGYTF
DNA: TGTGCCAGCAGTTTATGGGGAGATGGGACAGGGGGCCAGGGGTTCTATGGCTACACCTTC

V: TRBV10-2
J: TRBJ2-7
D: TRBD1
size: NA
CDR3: CASRPGTGGYEQYF
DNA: TGCGCCAGCAGACCCGGGACAGGGGGCTACGAGCAGTACTTC

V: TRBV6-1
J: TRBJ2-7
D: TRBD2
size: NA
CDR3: CASRTGLADEQYF
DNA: TGTGCCAGCAGAACCGGACTAGCGGATGAGCAGTACTTC

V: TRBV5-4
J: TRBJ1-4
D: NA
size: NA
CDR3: CASGSLGGMDEKLFF
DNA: TGTGCCAGCGGAAGTTTAGGGGGAATGGATGAAAAACTGTTTTTT

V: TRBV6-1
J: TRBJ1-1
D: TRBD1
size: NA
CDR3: CASGDRGQTEAFF
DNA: TGTGCCAGCGGAGACAGGGGGCAAACTGAAGCTTTCTTT

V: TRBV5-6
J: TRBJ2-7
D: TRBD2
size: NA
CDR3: CASSLANAGLAGEQYF
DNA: TGTGCCAGCAGCTTGGCCAATGCAGGACTAGCTGGCGAGCAGTACTTC

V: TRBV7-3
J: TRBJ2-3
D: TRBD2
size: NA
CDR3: CASSSGTSTQYF
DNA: TGTGCCAGCAGCTCCGGGACTAGTACGCAGTATTTT

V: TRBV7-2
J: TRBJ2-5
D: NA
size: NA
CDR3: CASSYGLYQETQYF
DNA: TGTGCCAGCAGCTACGGACTGTACCAAGAGACCCAGTACTTC

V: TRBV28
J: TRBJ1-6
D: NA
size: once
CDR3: CASSPPGLNSPLHF
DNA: TGTGCCAGCAGTCCCCCCGGCTTGAATTCACCCCTCCACTTT

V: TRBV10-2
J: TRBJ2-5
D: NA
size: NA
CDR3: CASSESIRETQYF
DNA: TGCGCCAGCAGTGAGTCGATTAGGGAGACCCAGTACTTC

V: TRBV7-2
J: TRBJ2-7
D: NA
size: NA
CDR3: CASSVTWFEQYF
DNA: TGTGCCAGCAGCGTAACCTGGTTCGAGCAGTACTTC

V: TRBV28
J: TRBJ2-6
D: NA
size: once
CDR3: CASSFYSAGANVLTF
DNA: TGTGCCAGCAGTTTCTATAGCGCTGGGGCCAACGTCCTGACTTTC

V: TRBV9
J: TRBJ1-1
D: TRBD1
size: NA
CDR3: CASSQGAQDTEAFF
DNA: TGTGCCAGCAGTCAGGGGGCGCAGGACACTGAAGCTTTCTTT

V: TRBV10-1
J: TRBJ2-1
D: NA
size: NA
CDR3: CASTWPYLSTYNEQFF
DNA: TGCGCCAGCACTTGGCCCTACCTTAGTACCTACAATGAGCAGTTCTTC

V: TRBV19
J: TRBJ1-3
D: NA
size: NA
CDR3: CASRDGAGNTIYF
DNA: TGTGCCAGTAGAGACGGCGCGGGAAACACCATATATTTT

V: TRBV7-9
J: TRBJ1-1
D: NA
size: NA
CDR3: CASSLGVWGRNTEAFF
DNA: TGTGCCAGCAGCTTAGGAGTATGGGGGAGAAACACTGAAGCTTTCTTT

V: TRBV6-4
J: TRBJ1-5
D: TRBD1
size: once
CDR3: CASSGQGRQPQHF
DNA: TGTGCCAGCAGTGGACAGGGGAGGCAGCCCCAGCATTTT

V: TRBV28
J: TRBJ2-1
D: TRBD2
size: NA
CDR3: CASSTLGAPTSGGAYEQFF
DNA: TGTGCCAGCAGTACTTTAGGGGCCCCCACTAGCGGGGGGGCCTATGAGCAGTTCTTC

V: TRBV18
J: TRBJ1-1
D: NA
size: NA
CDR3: CASSPGEYVNTEAFF
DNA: TGTGCCAGCTCACCAGGGGAGTACGTGAACACTGAAGCTTTCTTT

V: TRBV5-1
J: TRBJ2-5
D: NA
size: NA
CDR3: CASSWGETQYF
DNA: TGCGCCAGCAGCTGGGGGGAGACCCAGTACTTC

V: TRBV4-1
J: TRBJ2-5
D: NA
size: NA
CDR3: CASSQGSGRAETQYF
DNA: TGCGCCAGCAGCCAAGGAAGCGGCAGGGCAGAGACCCAGTACTTC

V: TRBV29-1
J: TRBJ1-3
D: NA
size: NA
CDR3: CSVEDFTGASGNTIYF
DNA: TGCAGCGTTGAAGATTTTACGGGAGCCTCTGGAAACACCATATATTTT

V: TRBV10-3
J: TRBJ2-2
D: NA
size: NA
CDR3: CAISVEGAMNTGELFF
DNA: TGTGCCATCAGTGTGGAGGGGGCAATGAACACCGGGGAGCTGTTTTTT

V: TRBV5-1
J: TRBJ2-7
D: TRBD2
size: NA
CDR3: CASSRLAGASTYEQYF
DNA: TGCGCCAGCAGCAGACTAGCGGGGGCCTCGACCTACGAGCAGTACTTC

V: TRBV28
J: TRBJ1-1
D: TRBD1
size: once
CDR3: CASRQGVVPEAFF
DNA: TGTGCCAGCAGGCAGGGGGTTGTTCCTGAAGCTTTCTTT

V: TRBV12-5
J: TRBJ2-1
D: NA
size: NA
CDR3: CASGPQEVDEQFF
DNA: TGTGCTAGTGGTCCCCAAGAGGTCGATGAGCAGTTCTTC

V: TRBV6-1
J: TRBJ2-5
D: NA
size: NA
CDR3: CASSPRRVQETQYF
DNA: TGTGCCAGCAGTCCCCGACGGGTACAAGAGACCCAGTACTTC

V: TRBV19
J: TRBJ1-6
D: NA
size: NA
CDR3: CASSTRRDLNSPLHF
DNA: TGTGCCAGTAGTACTCGAAGGGACCTGAATTCACCCCTCCACTTT

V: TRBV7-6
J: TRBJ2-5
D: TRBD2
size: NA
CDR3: CASSLTSTGYQETQYF
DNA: TGTGCCAGCAGCTTGACTAGCACGGGCTACCAAGAGACCCAGTACTTC

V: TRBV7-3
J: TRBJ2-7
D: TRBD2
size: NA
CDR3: CASSPGGGYEQYF
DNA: TGTGCCAGCAGCCCCGGGGGGGGCTACGAGCAGTACTTC

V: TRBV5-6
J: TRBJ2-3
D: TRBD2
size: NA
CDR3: CASSLSGGTDTQYF
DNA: TGTGCCAGCAGCTTAAGCGGGGGCACAGATACGCAGTATTTT

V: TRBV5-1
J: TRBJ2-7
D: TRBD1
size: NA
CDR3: CASSRDRGSYEQYF
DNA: TGCGCCAGCAGCCGGGACAGGGGATCCTACGAGCAGTACTTC

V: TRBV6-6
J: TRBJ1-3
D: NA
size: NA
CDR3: CASSRSVESPGNTMYF
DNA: TGTGCCAGCAGCCGCTCCGTGGAGTCACCTGGAAACACCATGTATTTT

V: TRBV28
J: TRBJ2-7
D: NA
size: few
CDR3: CASSLLQGSYEQYF
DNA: TGTGCCAGCAGTCTCCTGCAGGGTTCCTACGAGCAGTACTTC

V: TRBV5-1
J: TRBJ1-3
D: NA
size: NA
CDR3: CASSNGQSGNTIYF
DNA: TGCGCCAGCAGCAACGGACAGTCTGGAAACACCATATATTTT

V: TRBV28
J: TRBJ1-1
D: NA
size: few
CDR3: CASSPVGGGTEAFF
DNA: TGTGCCAGCTCCCCGGTGGGGGGCGGGACTGAAGCTTTCTTT

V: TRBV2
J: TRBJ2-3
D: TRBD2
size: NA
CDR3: CASGEGRGTDTQYF
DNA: TGTGCCAGCGGGGAGGGCAGGGGCACAGATACGCAGTATTTT

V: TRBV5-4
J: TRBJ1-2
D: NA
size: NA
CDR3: CASSLAGGGRINYGYTF
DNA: TGTGCCAGCAGCTTGGCGGGCGGCGGCAGAATTAACTATGGCTACACCTTC